The rows below give T cell receptor beta chains drawn from one sample of a study of blood T cells in healthy people across ages. TCRdb re-called the 5' RACE reads through MiXCR, storing one row per CDR3 protein. The sample contains hundreds of thousands of distinct CDR3 sequences, around 43% of which appear only once. Sequenced material: blood. Source of these receptors: a man in his 60s in good health. Both conserved end residues are part of each CDR3. Fields, in order: clone size, D gene, V gene, J gene, CDR3 protein, CDR3 DNA. The D gene is left open where the match is weak. Clone size is shown for a subset of rows, as once, few, many or a class of expanded clone.

-	-	TRBV7-2	TRBJ2-4	CASSSDGGAWGQYF	TGTGCCAGCAGCTCTGACGGGGGCGCTTGGGGGCAGTACTTC
-	-	TRBV9	TRBJ2-1	CASSPDDEQFF	TGTGCCAGCAGCCCCGACGATGAGCAGTTCTTC
-	-	TRBV10-3	TRBJ1-1	CAISQGGDRAFF	TGTGCCATCAGTCAAGGTGGGGATAGGGCTTTCTTT
-	TRBD1	TRBV20-1	TRBJ2-7	CSARALGQGAYEQYF	TGCAGTGCTAGAGCCCTTGGACAGGGTGCCTACGAGCAGTACTTC
-	TRBD2	TRBV9	TRBJ2-5	CASSYRGGSGGQETQYF	TGTGCCAGCAGCTACCGAGGTGGTAGCGGGGGCCAAGAGACCCAGTACTTC
-	-	TRBV15	TRBJ2-7	CATSRDGTIGNEQYF	TGTGCCACCAGCAGAGATGGGACAATTGGAAATGAGCAGTACTTC
many	TRBD2	TRBV6-4	TRBJ2-3	CASRRLAGSTDTQYF	TGTGCCAGCCGCCGACTAGCAGGTAGCACAGATACGCAGTATTTT
-	TRBD1	TRBV7-9	TRBJ2-4	CASGQGTQYF	TGTGCCAGTGGACAGGGAACCCAGTACTTC
-	-	TRBV29-1	TRBJ2-7	CSATRVFYNEQYF	TGCAGCGCTACTAGAGTCTTCTACAATGAGCAGTACTTC
-	TRBD2	TRBV5-1	TRBJ2-1	CASSLGQRGVTKFDEQFF	TGCGCCAGCAGCTTGGGTCAGCGGGGGGTGACAAAATTCGATGAGCAGTTCTTC
-	-	TRBV19	TRBJ2-1	CASSIASGSGAESYNEQFF	TGTGCCAGTAGTATAGCTTCTGGTTCGGGGGCGGAGTCCTACAATGAGCAGTTCTTC
few	-	TRBV20-1	TRBJ2-1	CSARDALAMYNEQFF	TGCAGTGCTAGAGATGCGCTAGCGATGTACAATGAGCAGTTCTTC
-	-	TRBV6-1	TRBJ1-5	CASSERAGFNQPQHF	TGTGCCAGCAGTGAAAGAGCAGGGTTCAATCAGCCCCAGCATTTT
many	-	TRBV7-2	TRBJ2-7	CASSLEPGKPYEQYF	TGTGCCAGCAGCTTAGAACCGGGAAAGCCCTACGAGCAGTACTTC
many	-	TRBV14	TRBJ2-1	CASSQTQGNEQFF	TGTGCCAGCAGCCAAACCCAAGGGAATGAGCAGTTCTTC
-	TRBD1	TRBV30	TRBJ2-3	CAWSVGLGQALMDTQYF	TGTGCCTGGAGTGTAGGGCTGGGACAGGCCCTAATGGATACGCAGTATTTT
-	TRBD1	TRBV4-3	TRBJ2-7	CASSRDRDGSYNEQYF	TGCGCCAGCAGCCGAGACAGGGATGGATCCTACAATGAGCAGTACTTC
-	TRBD1	TRBV5-5	TRBJ2-5	CASSSATGGGETQYF	TGTGCCAGCAGCTCAGCTACAGGGGGCGGGGAGACCCAGTACTTC
-	-	TRBV7-2	TRBJ1-2	CASSLAQDYTF	TGTGCCAGCAGCTTAGCGCAAGACTACACCTTC
-	-	TRBV20-1	TRBJ1-4	CSAWLQGEEKLFF	TGCAGTGCTTGGCTGCAGGGCGAAGAAAAACTGTTTTTT
once	-	TRBV24-1	TRBJ2-1	CATSGSNRGGNEQFF	TGTGCCACCAGTGGATCGAACAGGGGAGGCAATGAGCAGTTCTTC
few	-	TRBV7-2	TRBJ2-5	CASSLEGPGDQYF	TGTGCCAGCAGCTTGGAGGGGCCTGGCGACCAGTACTTC
few	-	TRBV5-1	TRBJ2-1	CASSVQNNEQFF	TGCGCCAGCAGCGTGCAGAACAATGAGCAGTTCTTC
-	-	TRBV5-6	TRBJ2-1	CASSFQITQGRVTYEQFF	TGTGCCAGCAGCTTTCAAATCACACAGGGTCGGGTGACCTACGAGCAGTTCTTC
-	TRBD2	TRBV27	TRBJ2-7	CASSFTSGGAEKCEQYF	TGTGCCAGCAGTTTTACTAGCGGGGGGGCCGAAAAGTGCGAGCAGTACTTC
few	-	TRBV12-3/TRBV12-4	TRBJ1-5	CASSSTGTAQPMHF	TGTGCCAGCAGTTCTACCGGGACCGCCCAGCCCATGCATTTT
-	TRBD1	TRBV20-1	TRBJ2-7	CSAPSGTGGEQYF	TGCAGTGCCCCGTCCGGGACAGGGGGCGAGCAGTACTTC
-	-	TRBV7-9	TRBJ2-5	CASSKNQGSQETQYF	TGTGCCAGCAGCAAGAACCAGGGTTCTCAAGAGACCCAGTACTTC
-	TRBD1	TRBV6-1	TRBJ2-6	CASSEGWGQGLGGANVLTF	TGTGCCAGCAGTGAAGGGTGGGGACAGGGGCTCGGTGGGGCCAACGTCCTGACTTTC
few	TRBD1	TRBV27	TRBJ1-6	CASSGQGSPLHF	TGTGCCAGCAGTGGACAGGGTTCACCCCTCCACTTT
-	-	TRBV7-2	TRBJ2-7	CASSLVGEAYEQYF	TGTGCCAGCAGCTTAGTCGGGGAGGCCTACGAGCAGTACTTC
-	-	TRBV6-1	TRBJ2-5	CASSERPLAAGETQYF	TGTGCCAGCAGTGAAAGACCCCTGGCGGCGGGAGAGACCCAGTACTTC
few	-	TRBV7-2	TRBJ1-2	CASSLGGEGRDGYTF	TGTGCCAGCAGCTTAGGAGGAGAGGGCCGGGATGGCTACACCTTC
many	-	TRBV7-2	TRBJ2-1	CASSLPPRDEQFF	TGTGCCAGCAGCTTACCCCCTAGGGATGAGCAGTTCTTC
few	TRBD1	TRBV14	TRBJ2-5	CASSRQTGARVEETQYF	TGTGCCAGCAGCCGGCAGACAGGGGCTCGGGTCGAAGAGACCCAGTACTTC
-	-	TRBV4-1	TRBJ2-4	CASSQDQGTVAKNIQYF	TGCGCCAGCAGCCAAGATCAGGGGACGGTAGCCAAAAACATTCAGTACTTC
-	-	TRBV7-2	TRBJ1-4	CASSGFLEEKLFF	TGTGCCAGCAGTGGCTTTTTGGAGGAAAAACTGTTTTTT
few	TRBD2	TRBV5-1	TRBJ2-1	CASSLEAGGRYNEQFF	TGCGCCAGCAGCTTGGAAGCGGGGGGGCGGTACAATGAGCAGTTCTTC
-	-	TRBV12-3/TRBV12-4	TRBJ2-1	CASSLRGLEQFF	TGTGCCAGCAGTCTACGGGGGCTTGAGCAGTTCTTC
few	-	TRBV7-2	TRBJ1-2	CASSRHSKLGYGYTF	TGTGCCAGCAGCCGCCATTCGAAGCTTGGCTATGGCTACACCTTC
medium-sized	TRBD1	TRBV6-5	TRBJ1-1	CASSTEDRVATEAFF	TGTGCCAGCAGTACAGAGGACAGGGTCGCCACTGAAGCTTTCTTT
-	-	TRBV12-3/TRBV12-4	TRBJ2-7	CASSLGVPPAYEQYF	TGTGCCAGCAGTTTAGGAGTCCCTCCGGCTTACGAGCAGTACTTC
-	-	TRBV29-1	TRBJ2-3	CSVRAGGITTDTQYF	TGCAGCGTCCGAGCGGGCGGGATCACCACAGATACGCAGTATTTT
few	-	TRBV9	TRBJ2-6	CASSSQTVISGANVLTF	TGTGCCAGCAGCTCACAGACAGTAATCTCTGGGGCCAACGTCCTGACTTTC
-	-	TRBV20-1	TRBJ2-5	CSARDGAGAQETQYF	TGCAGTGCTAGAGACGGTGCGGGGGCTCAAGAGACCCAGTACTTC
-	TRBD1	TRBV20-1	TRBJ1-6	CSARDRGSSPLHF	TGCAGTGCCCGGGACAGGGGGAGTTCACCCCTCCACTTT
-	TRBD1	TRBV5-6	TRBJ2-5	CASSRSWGQGARETQYF	TGTGCCAGCAGCCGTAGTTGGGGACAGGGGGCGCGGGAGACCCAGTACTTC
-	-	TRBV21-1	TRBJ2-3	CASSKDAGLIDWDTQYF	TGTGCCAGCAGCAAAGATGCAGGGCTAATAGATTGGGATACGCAGTATTTT
few	TRBD1	TRBV28	TRBJ1-4	CASSLTTGSTEKLFF	TGTGCCAGCAGCCTAACGACAGGGAGTACAGAAAAACTGTTTTTT
-	-	TRBV11-2	TRBJ2-3	CARSRDGPNTQYF	TGTGCCCGCAGCCGAGACGGTCCTAATACGCAGTATTTT
-	TRBD2	TRBV7-6	TRBJ2-1	CASSLRRGFSNEQFF	TGTGCCAGCAGCTTAAGGCGGGGGTTCAGCAATGAGCAGTTCTTC
few	-	TRBV12-3/TRBV12-4	TRBJ2-1	CASSSGVLSNEQFF	TGTGCCAGCAGCTCCGGGGTCTTGAGCAATGAGCAGTTCTTC
-	-	TRBV18	TRBJ2-5	CASPPPPGKETQYF	TGTGCCAGCCCACCACCCCCAGGCAAGGAGACCCAGTACTTC
-	-	TRBV24-1	TRBJ1-5	CATSAGTNQPQHF	TGTGCCACCAGTGCCGGGACTAATCAGCCCCAGCATTTT
few	-	TRBV18	TRBJ2-5	CASSPPSDGTQYF	TGTGCCAGCTCACCACCGTCTGATGGGACCCAGTACTTC
-	-	TRBV6-1	TRBJ1-4	CASTGRGVRNEKLFF	TGTGCCTCCACTGGCAGGGGCGTCCGGAATGAAAAACTGTTTTTT
-	TRBD1	TRBV7-8	TRBJ2-4	CASSDRPGQLRAKNIQYF	TGTGCCAGCAGCGATAGACCGGGACAGCTGCGGGCCAAAAACATTCAGTACTTC